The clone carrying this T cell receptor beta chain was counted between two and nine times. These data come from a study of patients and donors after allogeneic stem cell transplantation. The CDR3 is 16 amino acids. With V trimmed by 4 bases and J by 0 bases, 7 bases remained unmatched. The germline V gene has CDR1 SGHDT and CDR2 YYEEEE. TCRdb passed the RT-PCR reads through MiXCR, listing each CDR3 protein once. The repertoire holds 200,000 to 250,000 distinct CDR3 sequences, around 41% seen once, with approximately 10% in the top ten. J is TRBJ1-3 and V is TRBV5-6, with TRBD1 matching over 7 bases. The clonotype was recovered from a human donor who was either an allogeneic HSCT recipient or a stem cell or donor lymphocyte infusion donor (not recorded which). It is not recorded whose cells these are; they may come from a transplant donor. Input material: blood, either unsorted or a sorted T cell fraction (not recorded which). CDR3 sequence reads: CASSDTRDSSGNTIYF. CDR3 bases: TGTGCCAGCAGCGACACCCGGGACAGCTCTGGAAACACCATATATTTT.